Below, 19 T cell receptor beta chains from the same sample are listed, as sequenced in a study of T cells of healthy individuals (dated by TCRdb to the late 2010s). The library was built by means of 5' RACE. The instrument given in TCRdb is Illumina MiSeq. Through fastp at Q25 and MiXCR, TCRdb rebuilt clones from the public reads, retaining in-frame beta chains. Every CDR3 protein is listed once, alongside the most common genes and DNA of its rows. This sample holds more than 85,000 distinct CDR3 sequences; about 16% were observed only once. Of the sample, 6.2% falls within the top ten clones. These receptors were taken from a human donor in good health.

This clonotype was seen a few times. V gene TRBV3-1 combines with J gene TRBJ2-5, with 8 bases aligning to TRBD1. V lost 3 bases, J lost 0 bases, and 3 bases stayed unmatched. The CDR3 runs to 15 residues. Germline V lookup: CDR1 LGHDT, CDR2 YNNKEL (reference sequence). For the CDR3, the DNA is TGTGCCAGCAGCCACTTGACAGGGGACCAAGAGACCCAGTACTTC. It specifies CASSHLTGDQETQYF.

This clonotype was observed a few times. The rearrangement uses TRBV27 and TRBJ2-1; 7 bases fit TRBD2. Trimming removed 7 bases from V and 9 bases from J; junction bases left unmatched: 12. Germline V gives CDR1 MNHEY, CDR2 SMNVEV (reference sequence). There are 14 residues in the CDR3. The CDR3 reads CASTPTTSITEQFF. CDR3 in DNA: TGTGCCAGCACTCCAACGACTAGCATCACTGAGCAGTTCTTC.

This clonotype was detected ten times or more. This chain connects TRBV4-2 to TRBJ2-1; tentatively, D is TRBD1 (6 bases). V shed 5 bases and J shed 5 bases, with 13 bases lying between them. Germline CDR1 and CDR2: LGHNA and YNFKEQ. The CDR3 has 14 residues. CDR3: CASSFTGTNNEQFF. In nucleotides, the CDR3 is TGTGCCAGCAGCTTCACCGGGACAAACAATGAGCAGTTCTTC.

The chain links TRBV7-9 to TRBJ1-4; D gene unclear. V lost 1 base and J lost 2, with 5 bases in between. The CDR3 has 14 residues. Germline CDR1 is SEHNR and CDR2 is FQNEAQ (reference sequence). CDR3 sequence: CASSLDMTNEKLFF. The CDR3 DNA is TGTGCCAGCAGCTTAGATATGACTAATGAAAAACTGTTTTTT.

This clonotype was recorded many times. This chain connects TRBV7-9 to TRBJ2-1; D not certain. V lost 1 base and J 0 bases, leaving 7 bases between the germline ends. The CDR3 is 15 amino acids. Germline CDR1 is SEHNR and CDR2 is FQNEAQ (reference sequence). The DNA for the CDR3 is TGTGCCAGCAGCTTAGGGAGCCCCTCCTACAATGAGCAGTTCTTC. Protein product: CASSLGSPSYNEQFF.

V is TRBV20-1 and J is TRBJ2-3; D uncertain. This CDR3 has 15 residues. V shed 1 base and J shed 0 bases, with 11 bases lying between them. Germline V gene sequence: CDR1 DFQATT, CDR2 SNEGSKA (reference sequence). CDR3 coding DNA: TGCAGTGCTAGAGGCCCCTTTTCTAGCACAGATACGCAGTATTTT. Protein sequence: CSARGPFSSTDTQYF.

The chain carries TRBV25-1 and TRBJ2-5; 9 positions agree with TRBD1. J gave up 2 bases and V 3 bases, and 13 bases lay outside the gene matches. The CDR3 spans 18 residues. Looked up from germline, CDR1 is MGHDK and CDR2 is SYGVNS. The CDR3 region is CASSDLRDRGSTQETQYF. The CDR3 bases are TGTGCCAGCAGTGATCTTAGAGACAGGGGGAGCACACAAGAGACCCAGTACTTC.

This clonotype was seen a handful of times. The V and J genes are TRBV28 and TRBJ1-5, with a weak D call TRBD1 (6 bases). V was cut by 3 bases and J by 2 bases, with 11 bases left in between. CDR3 length: 15 amino acids. Germline V gene lookup returns CDR1 MDHEN and CDR2 SYDVKM. CDR3 residues: CASSLRGRGNQPQHF. The DNA of the CDR3 is TGTGCCAGCAGTTTGAGGGGGAGAGGCAATCAGCCCCAGCATTTT.

The genes are TRBV5-1 and TRBJ1-2; D uncertain. Germline CDR1 and CDR2: SGHRS and YFSETQ. V was shortened by 4 bases and J by 6 bases, with 10 bases between the two germline ends. The CDR3 has 12 residues. CDR3: CASSANRDGYTF. The CDR3 bases are TGCGCCAGCAGCGCCAACAGAGATGGCTACACCTTC.

In this sample, this clonotype turned up many times. The gene calls are TRBV4-1 and TRBJ1-5; unclear D gene. The CDR3 sequence is 17 residues long. CDR1 and CDR2 from the germline V gene are MGHRA and YSYEKL. Trimming left V 0 bases short and J 1 base short, with 13 bases between. CDR3: CASSQEIQGWSNQPQHF. CDR3 nucleotide sequence: TGCGCCAGCAGCCAAGAGATACAAGGGTGGAGCAATCAGCCCCAGCATTTT.

The J gene is TRBJ1-4, the V gene TRBV5-5; D gene unclear. V was cut by 3 bases and J by 3 bases, with 15 bases left in between. Germline CDR1 and CDR2: SGHKS and YYEKEE (reference sequence). CDR3 length: 16 residues. As DNA, the CDR3 is TGTGCCAGCAGCTCACAGCGGGGTGCGGCTAATGAAAAACTGTTTTTT. It is translated as CASSSQRGAANEKLFF.

This clonotype was found a few times. This chain links TRBV7-9 with TRBJ2-7; tentative D call: TRBD1 (6 bases). The CDR3 is made up of 14 amino acids. Trimming took off 3 bases at V and 0 bases at J, with 9 bases between the two ends. The germline V gene encodes CDR1 SEHNR and CDR2 FQNEAQ (reference sequence). This CDR3 reads CASSFDRYSYEQYF. Written as DNA, the CDR3 is TGTGCCAGCAGCTTTGACAGGTACTCCTACGAGCAGTACTTC. Full variable domain (outside the CDR3, taken from reference TRBV7-9 and TRBJ2-7): DTGVSQNPRHKITKRGQNVTFRCDPISEHNRLYWYRQTLGQGPEFLTYFQNEAQLEKSRLLSDRFSAERPKGSFSTLEIQRTEQGDSAMYLCASSFDRYSYEQYFGPGTRLTVT.

The chain uses TRBV3-1 and TRBJ1-3; no definite D call. The CDR3 loop spans 13 amino acids. The V gene lost 3 bases and the J gene lost 2 bases, with 5 bases spanning the gap. Germline loops: CDR1 LGHDT, CDR2 YNNKEL (reference sequence). The chain's CDR3 is CASSQTPGNTIYF. CDR3 nucleotides: TGTGCCAGCAGCCAGACCCCTGGAAACACCATATATTTT.

This clonotype was counted only a few times. This chain uses TRBV20-1 with TRBJ2-3, with D tentatively TRBD2 (5 bases). The germline V gene encodes CDR1 DFQATT and CDR2 SNEGSKA (reference sequence). CDR3 length equals 14 residues. V was pared by 2 bases and J by 3 bases, with 12 bases between. As DNA, the CDR3 is TGCAGTGCTAGATATGGCGGGCCGACAGATACGCAGTATTTT. Translated: CSARYGGPTDTQYF.

This sequence joins TRBV24-1 and TRBJ2-7, with 12 positions matching TRBD2. The CDR3 length is 16 residues. Unmatched junction bases numbered 6, after V lost 4 bases and J lost 3 bases. Germline V CDR1 and CDR2: KGHDR, SFDVKD. The CDR3 reads CATSDPTSGRGYEQYF. CDR3 sequence (DNA): TGTGCCACCAGTGACCCGACTAGCGGGAGAGGCTACGAGCAGTACTTC.

This clonotype showed up many times. This sequence joins TRBV6-5 and TRBJ1-2; the D gene is possibly TRBD1 (5 bases). The germline gives CDR1 MNHEY, CDR2 SVGAGI. The CDR3 length is 12 residues. V lost 4 bases and J 6 bases, leaving 9 bases between the germline ends. The CDR3 nucleotides read TGTGCCAGCAGTTTTCGGGGGAATGGCTACACCTTC. Translated, it gives CASSFRGNGYTF.

The J gene is TRBJ2-3, the V gene TRBV7-2; D remains unclear. Per the germline V gene, CDR1 is SGHTA and CDR2 is FQGNSA. This CDR3 has 14 amino acids. V was clipped by 7 bases and J by 6 bases, with 17 bases between them. CDR3 in DNA: TGTGCCAGCACCAAGAGTGGTGGCTTTGATACGCAGTATTTT. Translation gives CASTKSGGFDTQYF.

This clonotype showed up many times. The chain joins TRBV6-2 or TRBV6-3 to TRBJ1-6; 9 nucleotides line up with TRBD1. This CDR3 has 16 amino acids. Germline assignment: CDR1 MNHEY and CDR2 SVGEGT. V was pared by 2 bases and J by 7 bases, with 6 bases of the junction left unmatched. CDR3 sequence (DNA): TGTGCCAGCAGTTACCAAGCCGGGACAGGGAATTCACCCCTCCACTTT. Protein product: CASSYQAGTGNSPLHF.

This clonotype was seen a handful of times. The rearrangement links TRBV19 to TRBJ2-7, with TRBD1 matching 7 bases. Germline CDR1 and CDR2: LNHDA and SQIVND (reference sequence). There are 14 residues in the CDR3. The J segment lost 7 bases and the V segment lost 3 bases, leaving 9 bases of the junction unmatched. Here the CDR3 DNA reads TGTGCCAGTAGTATCCCCGGACAGGCCCGGGAGCAGTACTTC. Protein product: CASSIPGQAREQYF.